The next 23 T cell receptor beta chains were all read from a single sample in a study of blood T cell repertoires in COVID-19. TCRdb's copy holds only in-frame clones and misses some; the assay was immunoSEQ multiplex PCR. Altogether approximately 210,000 clones are present, 88% being singletons, with the ten largest covering approximately 4.4%. The sample consisted of peripheral blood. Receptors were obtained from a human donor in a cohort sampled during active COVID-19.

The chain carries TRBV19 and TRBJ2-1; 14 positions agree with TRBD2. The V gene end was trimmed by 5 bases and the J gene end by 7 bases; junction bases not matched to a gene: 7. This CDR3 region has 16 residues. Germline assignment: CDR1 LNHDA and CDR2 SQIVND (reference sequence). The CDR3 region has the DNA TGTGCCAGTAGTGTCATGACTAGCGGGAGGGGAAATGAGCAGTTCTTC. It specifies CASSVMTSGRGNEQFF.

The chain combines TRBV7-2 with TRBJ2-1, with D tentatively TRBD2 (6 bases). With 5 bases removed from V and 7 bases from J, the gap between germline ends came to 21 bases. This CDR3 comprises 16 residues. Germline V gene sequence: CDR1 SGHTA, CDR2 FQGNSA. The CDR3 sequence is CASSIGTPPPWNEQFF. Here the CDR3 DNA reads TGTGCCAGCAGCATCGGGACTCCCCCCCCTTGGAATGAGCAGTTCTTC.

V gene TRBV4-2 combines with J gene TRBJ2-1; D gene ambiguous. CDR3 length: 14 residues. Germline V gene lookup returns CDR1 LGHNA and CDR2 YNFKEQ. V was pared by 0 bases and J by 4 bases, with 7 bases between. CDR3 nucleotide sequence: TGTGCCAGCAGCCAAGATCCCGTTTACAATGAGCAGTTCTTC. Its protein is CASSQDPVYNEQFF.

The J gene is TRBJ2-1, the V gene TRBV6-5, with 9 nucleotides matching TRBD2. This CDR3 has 12 amino acids. Germline CDR1 is MNHEY and CDR2 is SVGAGI. The trim removed 10 bases at V and 9 bases at J, leaving 7 bases unmatched. The CDR3 reads CANPVSGSEQFF. The CDR3 DNA is TGTGCCAACCCGGTTAGCGGGAGTGAGCAGTTCTTC.

The CDR3 nucleotides read TGTGCCAGCAGCGTAGACGGCACTACGAGCTCCTACAATGAGCAGTTCTTC. Protein: CASSVDGTTSSYNEQFF. V and J are TRBV9 and TRBJ2-1; D remains ambiguous. V was pared by 0 bases and J by 0 bases, with 13 bases between. This CDR3 region has 17 residues. Germline V CDR1 and CDR2: SGDLS, YYNGEE. The complete variable domain, with remaining parts taken from reference TRBV9 and TRBJ2-1, reads DSGVTQTPKHLITATGQRVTLRCSPRSGDLSVYWYQQSLDQGLQFLIQYYNGEERAKGNILERFSAQQFPDLHSELNLSSLELGDSALYFCASSVDGTTSSYNEQFFGPGTRLTVL.

The table lists this clone with a count of one. This chain links TRBV9 with TRBJ2-3, with D possibly matching TRBD2 (6 bases). Trimming stripped 2 bases from V and 6 bases from J, with 16 bases between. This CDR3 spans 15 amino acids. Germline values: CDR1 SGDLS, CDR2 YYNGEE. CDR3 amino acids: CASSVFAGKADTQYF. The CDR3 coding sequence is TGTGCCAGCAGCGTTTTTGCGGGAAAGGCCGATACGCAGTATTTT.

The rearrangement joins TRBV30 to TRBJ2-2; the match to TRBD2 covers 8 bases. Germline V gene lookup returns CDR1 GTSNPN and CDR2 SVGIG (reference sequence). The CDR3 totals 15 residues. Trimming cost V 5 bases and J 4 bases; bases outside gene matches: 9. CDR3 residues: CAWHPGLGVTGELFF. DNA of the CDR3: TGTGCCTGGCACCCGGGACTAGGGGTCACCGGGGAGCTGTTTTTT.

The chain employs TRBV14 and TRBJ2-2; possibly TRBD2 for D (5 bases). V was shortened by 3 bases and J by 1 base, with 21 bases between the two germline ends. Germline V CDR1 and CDR2: SGHDN, FVKESK. CDR3 length equals 19 residues. CDR3 DNA sequence: TGTGCCAGCAGCCATTCGGGATGGAGTGGGTTACGGAACACCGGGGAGCTGTTTTTT. Translation: CASSHSGWSGLRNTGELFF.

V is TRBV29-1 and J is TRBJ2-7, with 10 bases that match TRBD2. CDR1 and CDR2 from the germline V gene are SQVTM and ANQGSEA. CDR3 length equals 12 residues. V dropped 6 bases and J dropped 4; count of bases not matched to a gene: 3. CDR3 in DNA: TGCAGCGTCCTTAGCGGGAGGTACGAGCAGTACTTC. It specifies CSVLSGRYEQYF.

The V gene is TRBV19, the J gene TRBJ1-2, with D possibly matching TRBD1 (6 bases). CDR1 LNHDA and CDR2 SQIVND come from the germline V gene (reference sequence). The CDR3 runs to 16 residues. Trimming took off 2 bases at V and 5 bases at J, with 18 bases between the two ends. The CDR3 here is CASSIPNIGTLYGYTF. Written as DNA, the CDR3 is TGTGCCAGTAGTATACCCAATATCGGGACATTGTATGGCTACACCTTC.

The chain is built from TRBV21-1 and TRBJ2-7; the table's D call, TRBD1, was not checked against the DNA. TRBV21-1 is labeled a pseudogene. The CDR3 covers 21 residues. DNA for the CDR3: TGTGCCAGCCACAGACAGGGGGGTTGTCAACAAATAAACCCGCCGACCTACGAGCAGTACTTC. Its translation: CASHRQGGCQQINPPTYEQYF.

V is TRBV9 and J is TRBJ1-1, with 10 positions matching TRBD1. With 3 bases clipped from V and 11 bases from J, the junction kept 13 bases outside the gene matches. The CDR3 extends over 15 amino acids. CDR1 and CDR2 (germline): SGDLS, YYNGEE. The CDR3 nucleotides read TGTGCCAGCAGCGCCCAGGGACAGGGGAAAAGTGGTGCTTTCTTT. As protein: CASSAQGQGKSGAFF.

The chain carries TRBV19 and TRBJ2-3; TRBD1 agrees at 8 bases. Germline CDR1 is LNHDA and CDR2 is SQIVND (reference sequence). With V trimmed by 3 bases and J by 1 base, 3 bases remained unmatched. The CDR3 spans 15 residues. Here the CDR3 DNA reads TGTGCCAGTAGTATGTACAGGGGGGGCACAGATACGCAGTATTTT. The encoded protein is CASSMYRGGTDTQYF.

The rearrangement links TRBV7-6 to TRBJ1-1; D may be TRBD1 (5 bases). V lost 1 base to trimming and J lost 4 bases, with 16 bases between them. The CDR3 runs to 16 residues. Germline values: CDR1 SGHVS, CDR2 FNYEAQ. In DNA form, the CDR3 reads TGTGCCAGCAGCTTAGGGGGCTTTGGTGAACTCACTGAAGCTTTCTTT. The encoded protein is CASSLGGFGELTEAFF.

The chain employs TRBV28 and TRBJ1-5; 7 positions match TRBD1. With V trimmed by 6 bases and J by 6 bases, 5 bases remained unmatched. Germline V lookup: CDR1 MDHEN, CDR2 SYDVKM. CDR3 length: 13 amino acids. CDR3 protein: CASRSGGIQPQHF. CDR3 DNA sequence: TGTGCCAGCAGGTCAGGGGGGATTCAGCCCCAGCATTTT.

The chain combines TRBV2 with TRBJ2-7; 10 nucleotides align to TRBD1. This CDR3 spans 15 amino acids. The germline V gene has CDR1 SNHLY and CDR2 FYNNEI. Losses at the gene ends were 3 bases for V and 3 bases for J; bases not matched to a gene: 5. The CDR3 DNA sequence: TGTGCCAGCAGTGACGGGACAGGGGTTAACTACGAGCAGTACTTC. It translates to CASSDGTGVNYEQYF.

This clone was counted a single time. The V call is TRBV6-6, the J call TRBJ1-4; the match to TRBD1 covers 7 bases. With V trimmed by 4 bases and J by 8 bases, 13 bases remained unmatched. The V gene's germline CDR1 is MNHNY and CDR2 SVGAGI (reference sequence). This CDR3 is 16 amino acids long. The CDR3 nucleotides are TGTGCCAGCAGTTCGGATGTGGCAGGGGGGATGGAAAAACTGTTTTTT. This translates into CASSSDVAGGMEKLFF.

This clone was picked up one time. The V call is TRBV6-6, the J call TRBJ1-4; 8 bases line up with TRBD1. V was pared by 5 bases and J by 8 bases, with 4 bases of the junction left unmatched. The germline V gene encodes CDR1 MNHNY and CDR2 SVGAGI (reference sequence). The CDR3 sequence is 13 residues long. The CDR3 nucleotides read TGTGCCAGCAGTGGACAGGGCCGCGAAAAACTGTTTTTT. It yields the protein CASSGQGREKLFF.

J is TRBJ1-5 and V is TRBV27, with TRBD1 as a possible D gene (5 bases). V was trimmed by 5 bases and J by 2 bases, leaving 19 bases between them. Germline assignment: CDR1 MNHEY and CDR2 SMNVEV (reference sequence). This CDR3 has 17 residues. CDR3 in amino acids: CASSPYGGLWGNQPQHF. In DNA form, the CDR3 reads TGTGCCAGCAGTCCCTACGGGGGTTTATGGGGCAATCAGCCCCAGCATTTT.

Of note for this clone: The sample holds other DNA sequences that translate to the same CDR3. The chain has TRBV28 and TRBJ2-7; TRBD2 matches 7 bases. V dropped 8 bases and J dropped 0; count of bases not matched to a gene: 1. This CDR3 has 12 amino acids. The germline gives CDR1 MDHEN, CDR2 SYDVKM. Here the CDR3 DNA reads TGTGCCAGCTCTAGCGGCTCCTACGAGCAGTACTTC. This codes for CASSSGSYEQYF.

The chain carries TRBV6-1 and TRBJ2-2, with 7 bases matching TRBD2. CDR3 length equals 14 residues. Per germline, CDR1 MNHNS and CDR2 SASEGT. Trimming took 2 bases from V and 5 from J; bases not matched to a gene: 2. The CDR3 sequence: CASSERGGTGELFF. The CDR3 DNA follows: TGTGCCAGCAGTGAACGGGGAGGGACCGGGGAGCTGTTTTTT.

The chain uses TRBV5-4 and TRBJ1-1, with D perhaps matching TRBD1 (5 bases). The germline V and J ends were trimmed by 0 bases and 3 bases, with 12 bases remaining between them. Germline CDR1 is SGHNT and CDR2 is YYREEE (reference sequence). The CDR3 contains 15 residues. CDR3 in DNA: TGTGCCAGCAGCTTGGCCGGGAGAGGGGACACTGAAGCTTTCTTT. Translating it yields CASSLAGRGDTEAFF.

This clone appeared a single time. The V gene is TRBV27, the J gene TRBJ2-7, with TRBD1 identical over 9 bases. This CDR3 has 16 residues. Germline loops: CDR1 MNHEY, CDR2 SMNVEV (reference sequence). V trimming: 2 bases; J trimming: 3 bases; junction bases outside the gene matches: 8. Here the CDR3 DNA reads TGTGCCAGCAGTTTAGATGGACAGGGGCAGCTCTACGAGCAGTACTTC. Translating gives CASSLDGQGQLYEQYF.